A single T cell receptor (beta chain) is shown here with its context. What it recognizes is unknown. Per the germline V gene, CDR1 is LGHNA and CDR2 is YNFKEQ. The length of the CDR3 is 18 residues. Trimming cost V 0 bases and J 5 bases, with 19 bases left between them. TCRdb passed the multiplex PCR reads through MiXCR, listing each CDR3 protein once. The data show around 70,000 distinct CDR3 sequences, roughly 44% seen once. The data are from a study of breast tumors, draining lymph nodes, adjacent tissues. Study-wide points: Tumors had less TCR diversity than lymph nodes, more than nontumor tissue. Compared with basal-like, luminal-like tumors shared significantly more repertoire with nontumor tissue.

This chain joins TRBV4-2 and TRBJ1-4; tentative D call: TRBD1 (5 bases). Sequences were obtained from breast tumor tissue. This receptor was obtained from a female donor with breast cancer. Some clones in this sample may be carry-over from other donors' samples. The CDR3 nucleotides are TGTGCCAGCAGCCAAGACTCCAGGGAGTATGGCTTCAATGAAAAACTGTTTTTT. This gives the protein CASSQDSREYGFNEKLFF.